The sequence of this T cell receptor beta chain was determined in a study of blood T cells in healthy people across ages. Then a second PCR, running roughly 6 to 12 cycles, was carried out with a sample-barcoded 5' primer and a J-beta primer mix. TCRdb used MiXCR to reprocess the 5' RACE reads, holding one entry per CDR3 protein. The sample includes 1.5 million to 1.9 million distinct CDR3 sequences, under 55% of them seen just once. The CDR3 length is 17 residues. Looked up from germline, CDR1 is SGHRS and CDR2 is YFSETQ. Trimming removed 0 bases from V and 7 bases from J, with 23 bases in between. What was sequenced was blood. The chain recombines TRBV5-1 with TRBJ2-7; D is unclear. The origin of this receptor is a woman under 30 in good health. CDR3 loop: CASSLAYTNSNYNEQYF. The CDR3 DNA reads TGCGCCAGCAGCTTGGCCTATACCAATTCGAATTACAATGAGCAGTACTTC. The entire variable domain, with the rest obtained from reference TRBV5-1 and TRBJ2-7, is as follows: KAGVTQTPRYLIKTRGQQVTLSCSPISGHRSVSWYQQTPGQGLQFLFEYFSETQRNKGNFPGRFSGRQFSNSRSEMNVSTLELGDSALYLCASSLAYTNSNYNEQYFGPGTRLTVT.